The T cell receptor (beta chain) under discussion was sequenced for a study of identical twins. This clonotype appeared a few times. Template switching created a universal primer site, and the cDNA included unique molecular identifiers. A single record per CDR3 protein comes from TCRdb applying MiXCR to the 5' RACE reads. Here the sample spans about 190,000 distinct CDR3 sequences, about a sixth being singletons. The same data also contributed to another study, on T cells expressing NK-cell markers. As that study records: The sequencing cohort of eight donors included seven HCMV-seropositive individuals and one seronegative individual. Several of the experiments relied on an anti-gamma-delta TCR antibody so that only alpha-beta TCR T cells were sorted. The dominant NKG2C+ clonotypes represented about 1.0-7.0% of CD8+ T cells in five or six donors.

This receptor was identified in a young woman in good health. The material sequenced was CD8+ T cells sorted from blood.

DNA of the CDR3: TGTGCCAGCAGTCGGGGGCTGACTAGCAACTTCGCAGATACGCAGTATTTT. Its translation: CASSRGLTSNFADTQYF. The V and J genes are TRBV12-3 or TRBV12-4 and TRBJ2-3; tentatively, D is TRBD2 (7 bases). V dropped 5 bases and J dropped 4 bases, with 22 bases sitting between them. The CDR3 sequence is 17 residues long.